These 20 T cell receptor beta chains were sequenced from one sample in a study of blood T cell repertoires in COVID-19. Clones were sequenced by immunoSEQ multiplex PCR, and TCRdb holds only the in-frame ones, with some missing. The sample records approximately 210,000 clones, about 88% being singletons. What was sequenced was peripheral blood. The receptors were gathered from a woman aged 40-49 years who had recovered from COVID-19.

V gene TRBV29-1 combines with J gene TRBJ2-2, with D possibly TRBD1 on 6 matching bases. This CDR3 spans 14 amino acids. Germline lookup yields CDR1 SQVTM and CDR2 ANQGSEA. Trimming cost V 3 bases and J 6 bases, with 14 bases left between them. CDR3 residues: CSVDGPTGSGELFF. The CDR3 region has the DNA TGCAGCGTTGATGGACCAACAGGGTCCGGGGAGCTGTTTTTT.

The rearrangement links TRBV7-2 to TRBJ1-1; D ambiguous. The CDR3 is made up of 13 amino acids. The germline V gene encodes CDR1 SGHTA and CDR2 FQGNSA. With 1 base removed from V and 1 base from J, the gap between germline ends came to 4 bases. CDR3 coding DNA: TGTGCCAGCAGCTTAGGCAGGAACACTGAAGCTTTCTTT. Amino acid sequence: CASSLGRNTEAFF.

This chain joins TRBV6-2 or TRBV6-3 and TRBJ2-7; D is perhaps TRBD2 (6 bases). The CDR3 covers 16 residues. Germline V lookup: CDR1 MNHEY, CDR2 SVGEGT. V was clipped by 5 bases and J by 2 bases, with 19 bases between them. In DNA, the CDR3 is TGTGCCAGCAGTAACCTTAGGAGGGGCAGGACCTACGAGCAGTACTTC. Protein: CASSNLRRGRTYEQYF.

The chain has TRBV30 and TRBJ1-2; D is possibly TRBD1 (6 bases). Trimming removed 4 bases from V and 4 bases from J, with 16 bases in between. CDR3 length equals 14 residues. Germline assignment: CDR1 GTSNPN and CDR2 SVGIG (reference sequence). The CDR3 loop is CAWMGIDRSYGYTF. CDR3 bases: TGTGCCTGGATGGGTATTGACAGGTCCTATGGCTACACCTTC.

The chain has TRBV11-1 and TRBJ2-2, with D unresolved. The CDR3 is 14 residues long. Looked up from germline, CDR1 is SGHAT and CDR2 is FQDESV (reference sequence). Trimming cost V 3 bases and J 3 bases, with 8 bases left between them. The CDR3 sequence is CASSFGGYTGELFF. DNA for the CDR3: TGTGCCAGCAGCTTCGGCGGCTACACCGGGGAGCTGTTTTTT.

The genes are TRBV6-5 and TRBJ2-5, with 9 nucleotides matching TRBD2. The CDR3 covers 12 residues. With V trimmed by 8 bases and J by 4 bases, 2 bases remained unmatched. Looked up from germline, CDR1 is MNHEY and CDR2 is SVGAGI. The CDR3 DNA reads TGTGCCAGCGTTAGCGGGGGAGAGACCCAGTACTTC. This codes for CASVSGGETQYF.

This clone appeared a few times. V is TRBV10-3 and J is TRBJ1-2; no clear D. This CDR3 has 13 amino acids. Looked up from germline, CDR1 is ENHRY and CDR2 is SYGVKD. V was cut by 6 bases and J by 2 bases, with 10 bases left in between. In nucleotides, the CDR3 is TGTGCCATCAGACAGACGGTAAACTATGGCTACACCTTC. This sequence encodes CAIRQTVNYGYTF.

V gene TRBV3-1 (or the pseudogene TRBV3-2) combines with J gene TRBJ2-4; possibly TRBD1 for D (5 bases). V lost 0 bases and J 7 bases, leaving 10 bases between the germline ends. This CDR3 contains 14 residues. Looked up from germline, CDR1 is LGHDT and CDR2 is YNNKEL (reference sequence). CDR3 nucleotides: TGTGCCAGCAGCCAAGAAGAGGCAGGGAACATTCAGTACTTC. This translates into CASSQEEAGNIQYF.

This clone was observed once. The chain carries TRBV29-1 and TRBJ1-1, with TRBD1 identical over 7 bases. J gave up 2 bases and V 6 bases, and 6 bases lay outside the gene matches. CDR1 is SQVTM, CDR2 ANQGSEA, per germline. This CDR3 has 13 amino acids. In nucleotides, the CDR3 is TGCAGCGTGGGGGACAGACCAAACACTGAAGCTTTCTTT. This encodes CSVGDRPNTEAFF.

In DNA, the CDR3 is TGTGCCAGCTCCCTCGGATCTTTGGGAGCGGGAGATTTCGCAGATACGCAGTATTTT. Its translation is CASSLGSLGAGDFADTQYF. The chain uses TRBV18 and TRBJ2-3; 8 nucleotides line up with TRBD2. Trimming removed 6 bases from V and 4 bases from J; junction bases left unmatched: 21. CDR1 KGHSH and CDR2 LQKENI come from the germline V gene. The CDR3 sequence is 19 residues long. Full variable domain (outside the CDR3, taken from reference TRBV18 and TRBJ2-3): NAGVMQNPRHLVRRRGQEARLRCSPMKGHSHVYWYRQLPEEGLKFMVYLQKENIIDESGMPKERFSAEFPKEGPSILRIQQVVRGDSAAYFCASSLGSLGAGDFADTQYFGPGTRLTVL.

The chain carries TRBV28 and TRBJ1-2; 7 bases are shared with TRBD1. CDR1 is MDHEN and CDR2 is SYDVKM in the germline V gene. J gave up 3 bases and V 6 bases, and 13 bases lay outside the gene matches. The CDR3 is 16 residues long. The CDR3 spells CASRDRGQRLDYGYTF. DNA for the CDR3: TGTGCCAGCAGAGACCGGGGACAGAGACTTGACTATGGCTACACCTTC.

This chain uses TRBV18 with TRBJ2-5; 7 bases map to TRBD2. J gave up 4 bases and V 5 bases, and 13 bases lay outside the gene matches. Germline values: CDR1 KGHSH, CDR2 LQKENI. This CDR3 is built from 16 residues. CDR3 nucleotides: TGTGCCAGCTCATTTCAGACTAGCCCAGACGCAGAGACCCAGTACTTC. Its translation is CASSFQTSPDAETQYF.

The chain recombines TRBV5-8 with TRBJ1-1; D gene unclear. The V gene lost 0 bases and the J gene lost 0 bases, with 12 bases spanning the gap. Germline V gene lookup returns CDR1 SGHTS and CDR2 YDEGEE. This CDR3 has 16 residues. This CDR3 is CASSLATAVLNTEAFF. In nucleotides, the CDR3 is TGTGCCAGCAGCTTGGCCACAGCCGTACTGAACACTGAAGCTTTCTTT.

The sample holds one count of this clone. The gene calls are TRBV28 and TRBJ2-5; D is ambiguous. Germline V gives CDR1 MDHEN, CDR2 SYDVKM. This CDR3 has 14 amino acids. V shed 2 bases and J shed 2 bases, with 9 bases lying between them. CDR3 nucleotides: TGTGCCAGCAGTTTACCCCCCACTCAAGAGACCCAGTACTTC. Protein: CASSLPPTQETQYF.

In DNA form, the CDR3 reads TGCGCCAGCAGCCCAACAGGGCAGGGGGCTTATCAGCCCCAGCATTTT. As protein: CASSPTGQGAYQPQHF. This chain links TRBV5-1 with TRBJ1-5; 8 positions agree with TRBD1. Looked up from germline, CDR1 is SGHRS and CDR2 is YFSETQ. The CDR3 has 16 residues. Trimming at V came to 4 bases and at J to 5 bases, leaving 11 bases not matched to a gene.

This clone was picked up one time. The chain's CDR3 is CASSLSGRDTEAFF. CDR3 sequence (DNA): TGCGCCAGCAGCTTGTCGGGGAGGGACACTGAAGCTTTCTTT. V is TRBV5-1 and J is TRBJ1-1; D gene ambiguous. The CDR3 extends over 14 amino acids. V lost 1 base, J lost 3 bases, and 10 bases lay in between. CDR1 and CDR2 (germline): SGHRS, YFSETQ.

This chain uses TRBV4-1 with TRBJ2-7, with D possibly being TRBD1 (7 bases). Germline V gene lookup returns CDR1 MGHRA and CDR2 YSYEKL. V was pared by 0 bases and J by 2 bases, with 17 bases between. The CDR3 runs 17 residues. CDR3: CASSQDAPQGGAYEQYF. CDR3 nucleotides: TGCGCCAGCAGCCAAGATGCCCCCCAGGGGGGTGCCTACGAGCAGTACTTC.

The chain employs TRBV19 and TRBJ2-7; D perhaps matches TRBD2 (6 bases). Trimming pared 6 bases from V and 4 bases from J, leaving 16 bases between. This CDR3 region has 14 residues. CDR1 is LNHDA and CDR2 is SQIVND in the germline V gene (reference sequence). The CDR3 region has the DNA TGTGCCAGTAGGCCCGGGACTGGATTATACGAGCAGTACTTC. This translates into CASRPGTGLYEQYF.

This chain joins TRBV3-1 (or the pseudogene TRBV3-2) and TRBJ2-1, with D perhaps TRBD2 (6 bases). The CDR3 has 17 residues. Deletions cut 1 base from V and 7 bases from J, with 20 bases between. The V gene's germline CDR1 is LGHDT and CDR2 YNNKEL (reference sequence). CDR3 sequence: CASSQAPGVATRNEQFF. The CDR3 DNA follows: TGTGCCAGCAGCCAAGCCCCGGGGGTAGCGACGAGAAATGAGCAGTTCTTC.

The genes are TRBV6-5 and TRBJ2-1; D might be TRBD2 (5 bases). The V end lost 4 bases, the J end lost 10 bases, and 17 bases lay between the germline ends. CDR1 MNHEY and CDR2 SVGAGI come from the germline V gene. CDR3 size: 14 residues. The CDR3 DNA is TGTGCCAGCAGTTCCGGAGGTGAATCCGAAGAGCAGTTCTTC. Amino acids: CASSSGGESEEQFF.